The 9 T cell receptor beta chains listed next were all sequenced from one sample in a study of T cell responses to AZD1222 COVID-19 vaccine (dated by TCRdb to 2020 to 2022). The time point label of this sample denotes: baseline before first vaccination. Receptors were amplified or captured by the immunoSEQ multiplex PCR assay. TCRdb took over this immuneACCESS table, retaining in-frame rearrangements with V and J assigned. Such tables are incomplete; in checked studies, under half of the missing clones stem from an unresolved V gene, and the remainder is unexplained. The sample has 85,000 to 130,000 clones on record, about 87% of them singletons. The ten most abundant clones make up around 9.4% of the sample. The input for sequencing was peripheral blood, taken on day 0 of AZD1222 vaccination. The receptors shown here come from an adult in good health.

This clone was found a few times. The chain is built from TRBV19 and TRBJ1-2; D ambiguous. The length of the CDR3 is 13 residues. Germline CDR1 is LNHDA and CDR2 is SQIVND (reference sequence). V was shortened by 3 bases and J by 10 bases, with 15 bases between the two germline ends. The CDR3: CASSIVTYWDYTF. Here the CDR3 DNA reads TGTGCCAGTAGTATTGTCACCTATTGGGACTACACCTTC.

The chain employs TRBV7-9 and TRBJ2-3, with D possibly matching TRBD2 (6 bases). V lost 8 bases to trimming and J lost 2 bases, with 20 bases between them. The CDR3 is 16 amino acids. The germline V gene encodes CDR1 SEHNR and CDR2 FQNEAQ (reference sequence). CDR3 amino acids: CASLPSTRTDTDTQYF. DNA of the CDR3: TGTGCCAGCCTACCCTCGACTAGGACGGACACAGATACGCAGTATTTT.

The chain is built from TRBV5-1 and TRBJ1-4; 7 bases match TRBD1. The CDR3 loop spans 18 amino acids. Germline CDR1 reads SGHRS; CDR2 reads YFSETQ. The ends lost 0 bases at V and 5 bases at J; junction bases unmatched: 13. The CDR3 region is CASSLDPLGQSRNEKLFF. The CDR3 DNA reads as TGCGCCAGCAGCTTGGACCCGTTGGGACAGTCTAGAAATGAAAAACTGTTTTTT.

CDR3 bases: TGTGCCAGCAGTGAACAGATAGCGGGAGGAACGGACGAGCAGTACTTC. This gives the protein CASSEQIAGGTDEQYF. This chain connects TRBV6-1 to TRBJ2-7; TRBD2 matches at 10 bases. Germline V gene data show CDR1 as MNHNS and CDR2 as SASEGT. CDR3 length: 16 residues. V lost 2 bases to trimming and J lost 5 bases; unmatched junction nucleotides: 9.

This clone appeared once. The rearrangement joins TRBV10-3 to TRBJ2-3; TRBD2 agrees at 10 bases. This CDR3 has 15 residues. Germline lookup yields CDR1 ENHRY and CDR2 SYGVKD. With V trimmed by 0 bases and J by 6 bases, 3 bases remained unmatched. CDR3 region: CAISESASGSDTQYF. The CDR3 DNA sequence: TGTGCCATCAGTGAGTCCGCTAGCGGGAGCGATACGCAGTATTTT.

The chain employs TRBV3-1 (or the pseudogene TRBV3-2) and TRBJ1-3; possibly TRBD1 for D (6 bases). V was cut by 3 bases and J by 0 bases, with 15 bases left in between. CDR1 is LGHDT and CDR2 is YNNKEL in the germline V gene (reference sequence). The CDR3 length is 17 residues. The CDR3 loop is CASSQWTASSSGNTIYF. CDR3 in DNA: TGTGCCAGCAGCCAGTGGACAGCGTCAAGCTCTGGAAACACCATATATTTT.

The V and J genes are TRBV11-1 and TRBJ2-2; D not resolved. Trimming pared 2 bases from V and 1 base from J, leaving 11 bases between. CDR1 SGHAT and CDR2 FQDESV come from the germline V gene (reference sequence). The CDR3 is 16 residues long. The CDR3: CASSLRRAVNTGELFF. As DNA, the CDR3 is TGTGCCAGCAGCTTAAGAAGGGCAGTGAACACCGGGGAGCTGTTTTTT.

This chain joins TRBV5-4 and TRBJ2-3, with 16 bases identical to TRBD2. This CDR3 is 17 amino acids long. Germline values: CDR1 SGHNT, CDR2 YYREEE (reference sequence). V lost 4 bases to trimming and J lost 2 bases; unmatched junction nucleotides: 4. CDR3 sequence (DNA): TGTGCCAGCAGCACCGGGACTAGCGGGAGGGTCACAGATACGCAGTATTTT. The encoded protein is CASSTGTSGRVTDTQYF.

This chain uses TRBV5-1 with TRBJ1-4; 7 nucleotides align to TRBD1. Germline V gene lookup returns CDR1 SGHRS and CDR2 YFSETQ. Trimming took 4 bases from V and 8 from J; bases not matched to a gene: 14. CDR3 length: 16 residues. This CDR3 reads CASSLQPTGRSEKLFF. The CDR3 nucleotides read TGCGCCAGCAGCCTCCAACCGACAGGGAGGTCGGAAAAACTGTTTTTT.